Each of the 17 T cell receptor beta chains below was sequenced from the same sample in a study of blood T cell repertoires in COVID-19. The protocol was immunoSEQ multiplex PCR, while the TCRdb copy is restricted to in-frame clones and leaves out a portion. Here the sample spans around 150,000 clones, around 84% being singletons. The source material was PBMCs or T cells enriched from blood (not recorded which). These receptors all come from a man aged 50 or older who had recovered from COVID-19.

This chain connects TRBV5-8 to TRBJ2-7; D is unresolved. The CDR3 spans 11 residues. The germline gives CDR1 SGHTS, CDR2 YDEGEE. The germline V and J ends were trimmed by 5 bases and 3 bases, with 6 bases remaining between them. The chain's CDR3 is CASSFYYEQYF. The CDR3 DNA reads as TGTGCCAGCAGTTTCTACTACGAGCAGTACTTC.

The chain recombines TRBV25-1 with TRBJ2-1; 7 nucleotides agree with TRBD1. CDR1 is MGHDK, CDR2 SYGVNS, per germline. After removal of 3 bases from V and 9 bases from J, the junction contained 5 bases not matched to a gene. This CDR3 is 13 amino acids long. The CDR3 sequence is CASSDRRQGEQFF. The DNA of the CDR3 is TGTGCCAGCAGTGACCGAAGACAGGGTGAGCAGTTCTTC.

This chain links TRBV5-1 with TRBJ1-6; D gene ambiguous. Germline V lookup: CDR1 SGHRS, CDR2 YFSETQ. The CDR3 has 11 amino acids. The germline V and J ends were trimmed by 9 bases and 7 bases, with 8 bases remaining between them. The CDR3 spells CATFVNSPLHF. In DNA form, the CDR3 reads TGCGCCACCTTCGTCAATTCACCCCTCCACTTT.

The chain recombines TRBV3-1 (or the pseudogene TRBV3-2) with TRBJ2-2; a weak D match, TRBD2 (5 bases). This CDR3 has 14 residues. CDR1 LGHDT and CDR2 YNNKEL come from the germline V gene (reference sequence). The V end lost 1 base, the J end lost 4 bases, and 7 bases lay between the germline ends. The CDR3 coding sequence is TGTGCCAGCAGCCAAGCCCGGGGCACCGGGGAGCTGTTTTTT. Translating gives CASSQARGTGELFF.

The chain carries TRBV19 and TRBJ1-2, with unresolved D. The CDR3 runs 12 residues. From germline, CDR1 is LNHDA and CDR2 SQIVND (reference sequence). Trimming removed 3 bases from V and 8 bases from J, with 10 bases in between. CDR3 sequence reads: CASSMSRGGYTF. CDR3 nucleotides: TGTGCCAGTAGTATGTCCAGAGGGGGCTACACCTTC.

This clone was seen a few times. This chain connects TRBV6-4 to TRBJ2-2; D uncertain. V was shortened by 8 bases and J by 2 bases, with 12 bases between the two germline ends. CDR3 size: 14 residues. Germline V gene data show CDR1 as MRHNA and CDR2 as SNTAGT. The CDR3 nucleotides read TGTGCCAGCGGAGAGATATCAAACACCGGGGAGCTGTTTTTT. The encoded protein is CASGEISNTGELFF.

A note on this clone: Sequence at one end of the junction differs from germline and may be a read error. J is TRBJ2-7 and V is TRBV7-2; 8 bases match TRBD1. Per germline, CDR1 SGHTA and CDR2 FQGNSA. The CDR3 consists of 12 residues. The CDR3 sequence is CASSLYGQGISF. CDR3 nucleotide sequence: TGTGCCAGCAGCTTATACGGACAGGGAATTTCCTTC.

This sequence joins TRBV7-2 and TRBJ2-2, with 8 bases lining up with TRBD2. This CDR3 spans 17 amino acids. V lost 2 bases to trimming and J lost 0 bases; unmatched junction nucleotides: 5. In germline, CDR1 is SGHTA, CDR2 FQGNSA. The chain's CDR3 is CASSLLAGGSNTGELFF. CDR3 DNA sequence: TGTGCCAGCAGCTTATTGGCGGGGGGCTCGAACACCGGGGAGCTGTTTTTT.

J is TRBJ1-1 and V is TRBV15; 10 nucleotides line up with TRBD1. The CDR3 extends over 12 amino acids. The V and J ends lost 3 bases and 9 bases, in that order; junction bases with no gene match: 1. CDR1 is LNHNV and CDR2 is YYDKDF in the germline V gene (reference sequence). CDR3 in amino acids: CATSRDRGKAFF. CDR3 nucleotides: TGTGCCACCAGCAGGGACAGGGGGAAAGCTTTCTTT.

This rearrangement joins TRBV30 to TRBJ2-2; D might be TRBD2 (6 bases). V was pared by 3 bases and J by 1 base, with 9 bases between. The V gene's germline CDR1 is GTSNPN and CDR2 SVGIG (reference sequence). This CDR3 has 14 amino acids. CDR3 loop: CAWSSGLNTGELFF. The CDR3 DNA reads TGTGCCTGGAGCTCGGGACTGAACACCGGGGAGCTGTTTTTT.

The chain is built from TRBV5-4 and TRBJ1-1; tentatively, D is TRBD1 (5 bases). V dropped 6 bases and J dropped 4 bases, with 13 bases sitting between them. The CDR3 has 13 residues. Germline CDR1 is SGHNT and CDR2 is YYREEE (reference sequence). The CDR3 bases are TGTGCCAGCACCGAACGGGACTCCACTGAAGCTTTCTTT. Translation gives CASTERDSTEAFF.

This chain uses TRBV7-9 with TRBJ1-2, with 8 bases identical to TRBD1. The V segment lost 6 bases and the J segment 4 bases; nucleotides outside the gene matches: 13. In germline, CDR1 is SEHNR, CDR2 FQNEAQ (reference sequence). This CDR3 region has 16 residues. This CDR3 is CASSTEGSGGFYGYTF. Here the CDR3 DNA reads TGTGCCAGCAGTACAGAGGGTTCAGGGGGCTTCTATGGCTACACCTTC.

The chain is built from TRBV6-1 and TRBJ1-4; D possibly corresponds to TRBD1 (6 bases). The CDR3 consists of 15 residues. From germline, CDR1 is MNHNS and CDR2 SASEGT. V dropped 3 bases and J dropped 5 bases, with 13 bases sitting between them. CDR3 in amino acids: CASSDQGQRNEKLFF. CDR3 nucleotide sequence: TGTGCCAGCAGTGATCAGGGACAAAGGAATGAAAAACTGTTTTTT.

As concerns this clone: In the same sample, other DNA sequences code for this CDR3. This chain joins TRBV18 and TRBJ2-3, with TRBD2 matching over 14 bases. The ends lost 3 bases at V and 2 bases at J; junction bases unmatched: 4. CDR3 size: 17 residues. Germline lookup yields CDR1 KGHSH and CDR2 LQKENI. CDR3 amino acids: CASSPGLAGVITDTQYF. CDR3 nucleotide sequence: TGTGCCAGCTCACCGGGACTAGCGGGGGTAATCACAGATACGCAGTATTTT.

The chain joins TRBV7-2 to TRBJ1-1, with D maybe TRBD1 (6 bases). The CDR3 loop spans 13 amino acids. The V end was cut by 5 bases, the J end by 8 bases, with 15 bases between. Per the germline V gene, CDR1 is SGHTA and CDR2 is FQGNSA. CDR3 region: CASSLGTTTEAFF. The CDR3 bases are TGTGCCAGCAGCCTCGGGACAACCACCGAAGCTTTCTTT.

Only one count was recorded for this clone. The chain has TRBV30 and TRBJ2-7, with D possibly being TRBD2 (6 bases). Germline V CDR1 and CDR2: GTSNPN, SVGIG (reference sequence). The CDR3 sequence is 12 residues long. Deletions cut 3 bases from V and 6 bases from J, with 12 bases between. As DNA, the CDR3 is TGTGCCTGGAGCCCGGACTACCGCGAGCAGTACTTC. As protein: CAWSPDYREQYF.

V usage is TRBV9 and J usage is TRBJ1-5; 7 bases line up with TRBD1. The CDR3 totals 15 residues. Unmatched junction bases numbered 3, after V lost 3 bases and J lost 0 bases. Germline V lookup: CDR1 SGDLS, CDR2 YYNGEE. The CDR3 DNA reads TGTGCCAGCAGCGCGACAGGGTATAGCAATCAGCCCCAGCATTTT. Amino acid sequence: CASSATGYSNQPQHF.